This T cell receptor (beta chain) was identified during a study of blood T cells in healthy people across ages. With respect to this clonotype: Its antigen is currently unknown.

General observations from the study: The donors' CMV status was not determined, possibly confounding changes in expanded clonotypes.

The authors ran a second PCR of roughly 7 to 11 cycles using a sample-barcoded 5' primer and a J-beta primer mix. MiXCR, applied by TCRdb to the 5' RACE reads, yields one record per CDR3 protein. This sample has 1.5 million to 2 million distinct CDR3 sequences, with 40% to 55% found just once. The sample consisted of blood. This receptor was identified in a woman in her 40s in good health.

This chain's CDR3 is CASSQVVSSYNEQYF. Here the CDR3 DNA reads TGCGCCAGCAGCCAAGTCGTCAGCTCCTACAATGAGCAGTACTTC. V is TRBV4-3 and J is TRBJ2-1; D remains unclear. The J call may be mistaken, given a closer DNA end match to TRBJ2-7. The V gene's germline CDR1 is LGHNA and CDR2 YSLEER. The CDR3 spans 15 residues.